The 6 T cell receptor beta chains given below trace back to one sample, sequenced in a study of blood T cell repertoires in COVID-19. TCRdb's copy holds only in-frame clones and misses some; the assay was immunoSEQ multiplex PCR. The repertoire has fewer than 200,000 clones, about four fifths of them found once; the top ten carry 12%. The specimen was peripheral blood. The source of these receptors is an elderly woman with COVID-19, enrolled during active disease.

The chain couples TRBV15 to TRBJ1-4; 7 positions agree with TRBD1. Germline V gives CDR1 LNHNV, CDR2 YYDKDF (reference sequence). CDR3 size: 18 residues. V lost 0 bases and J lost 6; bases outside the gene matches: 13. CDR3 DNA: TGTGCCACCAGCAGAGATTATTTAGTAGGGGGCGGGGATGAAAAACTGTTTTTT. Translation gives CATSRDYLVGGGDEKLFF.

The chain employs TRBV4-1 and TRBJ1-4, with D possibly matching TRBD1 (6 bases). The CDR3 covers 19 residues. Germline V CDR1 and CDR2: MGHRA, YSYEKL. Trimming removed 5 bases at V and 4 bases at J, with 26 bases between. In DNA, the CDR3 is TGCGCCAGCAGCATCCGGCAAGTTATGCAGGGGATCGGTAATGAAAAACTGTTTTTT. As protein: CASSIRQVMQGIGNEKLFF.

This chain connects TRBV10-2 to TRBJ1-6; 9 nucleotides agree with TRBD1. With V trimmed by 7 bases and J by 9 bases, 7 bases remained unmatched. Per the germline V gene, CDR1 is WSHSY and CDR2 is SAAADI. The CDR3 length is 14 residues. The CDR3 DNA sequence: TGCGCCAGCACCACGGGACAGGGAGGTTCACCCCTCCACTTT. Amino acids: CASTTGQGGSPLHF.

The chain combines TRBV15 with TRBJ2-5; TRBD2 matches at 9 bases. Trimming at V came to 0 bases and at J to 4 bases, leaving 6 bases not matched to a gene. Germline CDR1 LNHNV, CDR2 YYDKDF (reference sequence). CDR3 length: 16 residues. The CDR3 here is CATSRDLAGVLETQYF. CDR3 DNA: TGTGCCACCAGCAGAGATTTAGCGGGAGTTTTAGAGACCCAGTACTTC.

This clone was seen once. V gene TRBV4-1 combines with J gene TRBJ2-2; TRBD2 matches at 7 bases. Per the germline V gene, CDR1 is MGHRA and CDR2 is YSYEKL. The CDR3 is made up of 15 amino acids. With 1 base clipped from V and 8 bases from J, the junction kept 7 bases outside the gene matches. The CDR3 loop is CASSQVRRERGELFF. CDR3 DNA: TGCGCCAGCAGCCAAGTTAGGCGGGAGAGGGGGGAGCTGTTTTTT.

This clone was seen only a few times. The CDR3 coding sequence is TGTGCCAGCAGCTTAGTAGGGACAATGAACACTGAAGCTTTCTTT. Its protein is CASSLVGTMNTEAFF. J is TRBJ1-1 and V is TRBV11-1; tentative D call: TRBD1 (6 bases). CDR3 length: 15 amino acids. The V end was cut by 1 base, the J end by 0 bases, with 9 bases between. Germline CDR1 and CDR2: SGHAT and FQDESV (reference sequence).